The rows below give T cell receptor beta chains drawn from one sample of a study of regulatory T cells in long-lasting Graves disease. TCRdb re-called the multiplex PCR reads with MiXCR, one entry per CDR3 protein. The table records 500,000 to 800,000 distinct CDR3 sequences, 30% of them present only once. This specimen was peripheral blood mononuclear cells (PBMCs), taken when the disease was refractory, from a patient treated with antithyroid drugs. The receptor source for this set is a female donor with Graves disease. The CDR3 runs from the conserved cysteine through the conserved F or W. D genes are given only for firm matches. The size of a clone is reported for some rows only, either as once, few or many, or as a class for expanded clones.

v_call	d_call	clone_size	j_call	cdr3_nt	cdr3_aa
TRBV3-1	-	-	TRBJ2-7	TGTGCCAGCAGCCTCAGAGGGGGTTTCGAGCAGTACTTC	CASSLRGGFEQYF
TRBV3-1	-	few	TRBJ1-2	TGTGCCAGCAGCCAGGAACGACAGGTGGTCGTCTATGGCTACACCTTC	CASSQERQVVVYGYTF
TRBV6-2/TRBV6-3	-	few	TRBJ1-2	TGTGCCAGCAGTTACTCTCGGACGTACTATGGCTACACCTTC	CASSYSRTYYGYTF
TRBV5-1	-	-	TRBJ1-1	TGCGCCAGCAGCATGGACGGCCGTGAAGCTTTCTTT	CASSMDGREAFF
TRBV2	TRBD2	-	TRBJ2-3	TGTGCCAGCAGTGCCCTCGAGACGGGGCTAGCGGGAGGCACAGATACGCAGTATTTT	CASSALETGLAGGTDTQYF
TRBV5-6	-	-	TRBJ1-1	TGTGCCAGCAGCGATTGGAAGGACACTGAAGCTTTCTTT	CASSDWKDTEAFF
TRBV29-1	TRBD2	-	TRBJ2-7	TGCAGCGTGTACACGACTAGCACCTACGAGCAGTACTTC	CSVYTTSTYEQYF
TRBV7-3	-	few	TRBJ2-7	TGTGCCAGCAGCTTAAGGGCACGGGCCCACGAGCAGTACTTC	CASSLRARAHEQYF
TRBV6-5	-	-	TRBJ1-2	TGTGCCAGCAGTTACTTAAACCGAGGGGTTGAGGTTCCCTGGTATGGCTACACCTTC	CASSYLNRGVEVPWYGYTF
TRBV20-1	TRBD1	many	TRBJ1-1	TGCAGTGCTAGCCCCTCGGGACAGGGGAGTTGGGCTTTCTTT	CSASPSGQGSWAFF
TRBV29-1	-	-	TRBJ1-1	TGCAGCGGGGGCTCGGCTTCTGGGACTGAAGCTTTCTTT	CSGGSASGTEAFF
TRBV30	-	-	TRBJ2-4	TGTGCCTGGAGTGGGGACAAAAACATTCAGTACTTC	CAWSGDKNIQYF
TRBV27	-	few	TRBJ1-6	TGTGCCAGCAGTTGGGCACAGGGAGCAACCTATAATTCACCCCTCCACTTT	CASSWAQGATYNSPLHF
TRBV2	-	many	TRBJ2-7	TGTGCCATCACAGAGGGGGGCTACGAGCAGTACTTC	CAITEGGYEQYF
TRBV6-1	-	-	TRBJ2-5	TGTGCCAGCAGTGAATTGCTGCAAGAGACCCAGTACTTC	CASSELLQETQYF
TRBV29-1	TRBD1	few	TRBJ2-7	TGCAGCGCGGTGACAGGGGTAGTCGACGAGCAGTACTTC	CSAVTGVVDEQYF
TRBV5-5	-	-	TRBJ1-3	TGTGCCAGCAGCCACACAACAGGGTCTGGAAACACCATATATTTT	CASSHTTGSGNTIYF
TRBV19	TRBD1	-	TRBJ1-3	TGTGCCAGTAGTATAGATCTTGAGACAGGGGCTGGAAACACCATATATTTT	CASSIDLETGAGNTIYF